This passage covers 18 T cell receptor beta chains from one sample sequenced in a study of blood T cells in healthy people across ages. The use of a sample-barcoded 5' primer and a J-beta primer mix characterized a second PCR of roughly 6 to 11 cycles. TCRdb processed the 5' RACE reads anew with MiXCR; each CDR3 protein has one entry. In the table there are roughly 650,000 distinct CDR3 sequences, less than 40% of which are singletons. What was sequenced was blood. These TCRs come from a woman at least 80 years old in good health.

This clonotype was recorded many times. The CDR3 reads CASSFRTVTRGYTF. The DNA for the CDR3 is TGTGCCAGCAGCTTCCGGACCGTAACTCGTGGCTACACCTTC. This rearrangement joins TRBV7-2 to TRBJ1-2; no firm D call. CDR1 and CDR2 from the germline V gene are SGHTA and FQGNSA. V dropped 3 bases and J dropped 7 bases, with 15 bases sitting between them. The CDR3 is made up of 14 amino acids.

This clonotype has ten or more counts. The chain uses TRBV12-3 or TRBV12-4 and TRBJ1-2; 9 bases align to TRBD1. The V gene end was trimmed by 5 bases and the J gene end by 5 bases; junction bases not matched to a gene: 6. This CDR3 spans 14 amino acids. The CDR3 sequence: CASSRIQGAYGYTF. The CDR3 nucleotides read TGTGCCAGCAGTCGTATACAGGGGGCATATGGCTACACCTTC.

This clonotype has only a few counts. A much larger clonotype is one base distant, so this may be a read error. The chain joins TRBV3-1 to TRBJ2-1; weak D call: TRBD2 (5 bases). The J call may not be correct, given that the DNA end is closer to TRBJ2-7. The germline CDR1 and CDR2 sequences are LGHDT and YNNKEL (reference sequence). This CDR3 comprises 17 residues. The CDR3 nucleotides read TGTGCCAGCAGCCAAGATATGAGCGGTAGCTCCTACAATGAGCAGTACTTC. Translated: CASSQDMSGSSYNEQYF.

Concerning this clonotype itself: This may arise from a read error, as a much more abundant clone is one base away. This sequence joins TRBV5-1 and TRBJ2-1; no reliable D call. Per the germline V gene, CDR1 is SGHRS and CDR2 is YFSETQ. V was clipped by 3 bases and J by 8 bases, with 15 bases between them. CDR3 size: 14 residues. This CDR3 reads CASSWAFSYDEQFF. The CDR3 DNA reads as TGCGCCAGCAGCTGGGCTTTCAGTTACGATGAGCAGTTCTTC.

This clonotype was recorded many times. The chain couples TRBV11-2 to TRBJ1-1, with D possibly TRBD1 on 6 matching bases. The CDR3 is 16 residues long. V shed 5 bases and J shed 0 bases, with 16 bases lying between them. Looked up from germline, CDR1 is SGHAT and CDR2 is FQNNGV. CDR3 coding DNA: TGTGCCAGCAGCCCCGTCGGAGGGGGGATGAACACTGAAGCTTTCTTT. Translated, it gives CASSPVGGGMNTEAFF.

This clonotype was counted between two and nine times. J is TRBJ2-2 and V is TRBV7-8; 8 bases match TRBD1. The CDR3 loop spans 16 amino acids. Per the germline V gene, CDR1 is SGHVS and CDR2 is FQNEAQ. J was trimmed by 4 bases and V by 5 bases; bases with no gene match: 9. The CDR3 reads CASSPTTGAVTGELFF. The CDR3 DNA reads TGTGCCAGCAGCCCAACGACAGGGGCGGTCACCGGGGAGCTGTTTTTT.

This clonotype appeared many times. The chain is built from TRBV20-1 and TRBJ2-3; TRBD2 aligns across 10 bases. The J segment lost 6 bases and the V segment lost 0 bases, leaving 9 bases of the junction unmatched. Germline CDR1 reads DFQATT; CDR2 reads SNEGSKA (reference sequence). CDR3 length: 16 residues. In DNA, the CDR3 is TGCAGTGCTAGAGATCGCCTAGCGGGGGTAGCCGATACGCAGTATTTT. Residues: CSARDRLAGVADTQYF.

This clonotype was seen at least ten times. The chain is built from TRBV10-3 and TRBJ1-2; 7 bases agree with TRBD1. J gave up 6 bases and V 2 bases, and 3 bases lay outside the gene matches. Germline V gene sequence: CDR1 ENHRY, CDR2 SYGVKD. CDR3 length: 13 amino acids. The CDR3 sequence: CAISEGQVDGYTF. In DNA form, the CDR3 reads TGTGCCATCAGTGAGGGACAGGTCGATGGCTACACCTTC.

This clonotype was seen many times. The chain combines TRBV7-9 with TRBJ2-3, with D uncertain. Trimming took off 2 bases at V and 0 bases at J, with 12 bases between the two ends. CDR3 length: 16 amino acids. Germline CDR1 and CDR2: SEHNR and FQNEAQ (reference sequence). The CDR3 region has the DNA TGTGCCAGCAGCTTAAGGGTATCATCTAGCACAGATACGCAGTATTTT. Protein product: CASSLRVSSSTDTQYF.

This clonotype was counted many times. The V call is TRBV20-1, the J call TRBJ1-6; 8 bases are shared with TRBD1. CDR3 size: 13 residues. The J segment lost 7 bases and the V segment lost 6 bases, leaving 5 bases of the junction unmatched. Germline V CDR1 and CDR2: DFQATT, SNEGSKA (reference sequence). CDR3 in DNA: TGCAGTGCCGAGGGACAGGTGAATTCACCCCTCCACTTT. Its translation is CSAEGQVNSPLHF.

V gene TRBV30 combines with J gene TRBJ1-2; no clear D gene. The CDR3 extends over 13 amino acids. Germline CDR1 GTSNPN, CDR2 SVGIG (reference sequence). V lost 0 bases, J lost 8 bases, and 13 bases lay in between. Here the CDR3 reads CAWSVFADDGYTF. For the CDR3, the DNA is TGTGCCTGGAGTGTGTTCGCAGATGACGGCTACACCTTC.

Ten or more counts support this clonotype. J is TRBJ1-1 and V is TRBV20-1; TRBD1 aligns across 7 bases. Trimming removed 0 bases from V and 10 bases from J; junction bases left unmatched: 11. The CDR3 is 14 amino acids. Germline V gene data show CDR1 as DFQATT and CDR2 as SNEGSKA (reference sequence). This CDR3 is CSARDTGAKGVAFF. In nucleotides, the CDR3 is TGCAGTGCTAGAGACACAGGGGCGAAGGGGGTAGCTTTCTTT.

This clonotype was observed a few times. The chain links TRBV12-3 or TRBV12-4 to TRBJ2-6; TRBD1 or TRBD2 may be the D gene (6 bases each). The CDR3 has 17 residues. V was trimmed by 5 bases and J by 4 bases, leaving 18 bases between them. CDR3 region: CASSPSWGAGGANVLTF. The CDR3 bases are TGTGCCAGCAGTCCCAGTTGGGGGGCGGGGGGGGCCAACGTCCTGACTTTC.

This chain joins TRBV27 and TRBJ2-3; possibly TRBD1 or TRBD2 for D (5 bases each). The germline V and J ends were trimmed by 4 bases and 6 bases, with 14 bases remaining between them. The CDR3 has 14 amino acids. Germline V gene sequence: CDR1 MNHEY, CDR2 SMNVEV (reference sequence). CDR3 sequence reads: CASSWAWGLDTQYF. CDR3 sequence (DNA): TGTGCCAGCAGTTGGGCATGGGGGTTGGATACGCAGTATTTT.

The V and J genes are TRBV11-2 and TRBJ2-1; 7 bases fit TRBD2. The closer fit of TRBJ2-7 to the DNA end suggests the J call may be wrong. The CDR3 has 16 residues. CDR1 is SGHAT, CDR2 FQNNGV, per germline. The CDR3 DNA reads TGTGCCAGCAGCCCTCTTGGCGGGGGATCCTACAATGAGCAGTACTTC. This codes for CASSPLGGGSYNEQYF.

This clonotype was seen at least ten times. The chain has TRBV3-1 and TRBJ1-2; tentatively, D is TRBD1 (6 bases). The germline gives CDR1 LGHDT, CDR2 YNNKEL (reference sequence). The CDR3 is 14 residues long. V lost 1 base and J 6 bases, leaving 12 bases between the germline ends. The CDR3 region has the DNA TGTGCCAGCAGCCAAGCGGCGGGGGCGGATGGCTACACCTTC. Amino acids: CASSQAAGADGYTF.

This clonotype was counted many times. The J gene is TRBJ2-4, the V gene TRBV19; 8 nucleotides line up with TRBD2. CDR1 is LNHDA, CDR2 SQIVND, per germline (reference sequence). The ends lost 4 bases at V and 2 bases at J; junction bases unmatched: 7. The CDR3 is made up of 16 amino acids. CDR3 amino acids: CASSKHSGESKNIQYF. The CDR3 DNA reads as TGTGCCAGTAGTAAGCATAGCGGGGAATCCAAAAACATTCAGTACTTC.

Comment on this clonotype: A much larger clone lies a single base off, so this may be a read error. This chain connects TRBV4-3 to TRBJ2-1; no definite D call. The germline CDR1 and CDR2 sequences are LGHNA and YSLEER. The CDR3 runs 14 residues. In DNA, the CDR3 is TGCGCCGGCAGCCAAGGCGACGGAAGGAATGAGCAGTTCTTC. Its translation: CAGSQGDGRNEQFF.